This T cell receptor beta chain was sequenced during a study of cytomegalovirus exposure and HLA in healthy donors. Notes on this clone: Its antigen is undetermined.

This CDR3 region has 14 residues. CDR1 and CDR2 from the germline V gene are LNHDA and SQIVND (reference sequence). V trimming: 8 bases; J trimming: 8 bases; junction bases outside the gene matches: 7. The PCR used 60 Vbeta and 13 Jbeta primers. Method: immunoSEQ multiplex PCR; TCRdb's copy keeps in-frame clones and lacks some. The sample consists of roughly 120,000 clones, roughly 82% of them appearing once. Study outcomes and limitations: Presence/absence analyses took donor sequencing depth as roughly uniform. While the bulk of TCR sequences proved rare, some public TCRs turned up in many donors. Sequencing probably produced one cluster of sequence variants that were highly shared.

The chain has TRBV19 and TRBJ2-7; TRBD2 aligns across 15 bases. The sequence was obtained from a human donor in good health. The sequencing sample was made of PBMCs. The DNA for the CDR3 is TGTGCCAGTGGGACTAGCGGGAGGTTAGGACAGCAGTACTTC. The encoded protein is CASGTSGRLGQQYF.